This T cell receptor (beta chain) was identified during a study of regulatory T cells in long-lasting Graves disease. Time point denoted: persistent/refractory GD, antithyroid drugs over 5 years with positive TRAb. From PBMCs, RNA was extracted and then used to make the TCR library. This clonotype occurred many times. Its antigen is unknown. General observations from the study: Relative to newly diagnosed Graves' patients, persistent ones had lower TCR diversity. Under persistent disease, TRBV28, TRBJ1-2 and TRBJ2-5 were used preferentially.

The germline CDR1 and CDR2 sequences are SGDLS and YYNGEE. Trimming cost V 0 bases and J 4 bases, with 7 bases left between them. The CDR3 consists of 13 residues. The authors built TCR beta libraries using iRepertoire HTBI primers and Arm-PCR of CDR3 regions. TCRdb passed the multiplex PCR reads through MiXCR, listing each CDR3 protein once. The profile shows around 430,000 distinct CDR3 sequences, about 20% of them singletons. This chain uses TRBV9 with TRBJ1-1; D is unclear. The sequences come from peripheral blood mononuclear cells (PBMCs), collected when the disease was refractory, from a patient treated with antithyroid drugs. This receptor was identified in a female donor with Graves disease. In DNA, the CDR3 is TGTGCCAGCAGCGTAGCGGTTGGCACTGAAGCTTTCTTT. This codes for CASSVAVGTEAFF.